The 32 T cell receptor beta chains given below trace back to one sample, sequenced in a study of somatic mutations in cytotoxic T cells in rheumatoid arthritis. This table comes from immunoSEQ multiplex PCR, and its TCRdb copy is limited to in-frame clones, with some not included. The sample carries approximately 18,000 clones, 74% recorded once. Input material: CD8+ T cells sorted from blood. The receptors shown here come from a man aged 55 to 70 in good health.

The chain uses TRBV4-1 and TRBJ2-7; 8 bases agree with TRBD2. The CDR3 covers 17 residues. Trimming took 0 bases from V and 3 from J; bases not matched to a gene: 10. Germline CDR1 MGHRA, CDR2 YSYEKL. This CDR3 reads CASSQDPPSGLSYEQYF. DNA for the CDR3: TGCGCCAGCAGCCAAGATCCACCTAGCGGGTTGAGCTACGAGCAGTACTTC.

The chain joins TRBV11-2 to TRBJ2-1, with 9 bases identical to TRBD1. This CDR3 region has 15 residues. The germline V gene encodes CDR1 SGHAT and CDR2 FQNNGV. The V segment lost 5 bases and the J segment 2 bases; nucleotides outside the gene matches: 4. The CDR3 is CASSEGQGPYNEQFF. Written as DNA, the CDR3 is TGTGCCAGCAGCGAGGGACAGGGTCCCTACAATGAGCAGTTCTTC. Using reference TRBV11-2 and TRBJ2-1 for the parts outside the CDR3, the full variable domain is EAGVAQSPRYKIIEKRQSVAFWCNPISGHATLYWYQQILGQGPKLLIQFQNNGVVDDSQLPKDRFSAERLKGVDSTLKIQPAKLEDSAVYLCASSEGQGPYNEQFFGPGTRLTVL.

The chain uses TRBV27 and TRBJ2-2; 9 positions match TRBD1. Germline V lookup: CDR1 MNHEY, CDR2 SMNVEV (reference sequence). The V segment lost 5 bases and the J segment 8 bases; nucleotides outside the gene matches: 6. CDR3 length equals 14 residues. In nucleotides, the CDR3 is TGTGCCAGCAGTCACGGGACAGGGAGGGGGGAGCTGTTTTTT. Translating it yields CASSHGTGRGELFF.

This rearrangement joins TRBV27 to TRBJ2-1; maybe TRBD2 (5 bases). Germline V gene data show CDR1 as MNHEY and CDR2 as SMNVEV (reference sequence). Trimming took off 4 bases at V and 3 bases at J, with 19 bases between the two ends. The CDR3 totals 17 residues. CDR3 nucleotides: TGTGCCAGCAGTTACACCACAAGGAGACTATACTACAATGAGCAGTTCTTC. This sequence encodes CASSYTTRRLYYNEQFF.

This clone was seen only a few times. The chain recombines TRBV4-1 with TRBJ2-7; D might be TRBD2 (5 bases). This CDR3 spans 16 amino acids. With 0 bases removed from V and 0 bases from J, the gap between germline ends came to 12 bases. Germline CDR1 is MGHRA and CDR2 is YSYEKL. DNA of the CDR3: TGCGCCAGCAGCCAAGATGTGGGAGTGAGCTCCTACGAGCAGTACTTC. Residues: CASSQDVGVSSYEQYF.

This clone was seen just once. This rearrangement joins TRBV30 to TRBJ1-5; no reliable D call. This CDR3 is 12 amino acids long. Germline loops: CDR1 GTSNPN, CDR2 SVGIG (reference sequence). Deletions cut 3 bases from V and 7 bases from J, with 10 bases between. The CDR3 spells CAWSVGGQPQHF. The CDR3 DNA sequence: TGTGCCTGGAGCGTAGGAGGCCAGCCCCAGCATTTT.

This clone is a singleton in its sample. The CDR3 protein is CSVDLGGYQETQYF. DNA of the CDR3: TGCAGCGTTGATCTGGGGGGGTACCAAGAGACCCAGTACTTC. J is TRBJ2-5 and V is TRBV29-1; 7 bases align to TRBD2. This CDR3 has 14 amino acids. Per the germline V gene, CDR1 is SQVTM and CDR2 is ANQGSEA. Trimming at V came to 3 bases and at J to 0 bases, leaving 4 bases not matched to a gene.

The genes are TRBV5-1 and TRBJ2-7; 12 positions agree with TRBD2. Germline V lookup: CDR1 SGHRS, CDR2 YFSETQ. V dropped 4 bases and J dropped 5; count of bases not matched to a gene: 10. The CDR3 runs to 16 residues. The CDR3 coding sequence is TGCGCCAGCAGCCGATATCGACTAGCGGGGGACCACGAGCAGTACTTC. Translation gives CASSRYRLAGDHEQYF.

This chain connects TRBV5-4 to TRBJ2-1; D is undetermined. Looked up from germline, CDR1 is SGHNT and CDR2 is YYREEE (reference sequence). The CDR3 runs to 13 residues. The V end was cut by 0 bases, the J end by 4 bases, with 5 bases between. CDR3 sequence reads: CASSLVPYNEQFF. The CDR3 DNA is TGTGCCAGCAGCTTGGTTCCGTACAATGAGCAGTTCTTC.

The rearrangement joins TRBV10-3 to TRBJ1-5; TRBD1 matches 9 bases. Germline V gives CDR1 ENHRY, CDR2 SYGVKD. This CDR3 has 16 amino acids. The ends lost 0 bases at V and 4 bases at J; junction bases unmatched: 4. As DNA, the CDR3 is TGTGCCATCAGTGAGTCGAAGGACAGGGGAAATCAGCCCCAGCATTTT. Protein product: CAISESKDRGNQPQHF.

This chain joins TRBV10-3 and TRBJ2-1; TRBD2 matches 14 bases. This CDR3 is 14 amino acids long. The V gene's germline CDR1 is ENHRY and CDR2 SYGVKD. The V gene end was trimmed by 5 bases and the J gene end by 14 bases; junction bases not matched to a gene: 8. The CDR3 reads CAISIGTSGSIKFF. CDR3 DNA: TGTGCCATCAGTATTGGGACTAGCGGGAGTATTAAGTTCTTC.

This chain joins TRBV7-8 and TRBJ2-5, with TRBD1 matching over 9 bases. There are 16 residues in the CDR3. Germline loops: CDR1 SGHVS, CDR2 FQNEAQ. The V gene end was trimmed by 1 base and the J gene end by 3 bases; junction bases not matched to a gene: 6. The chain's CDR3 is CASSLGSGTGKETQYF. The CDR3 DNA reads as TGTGCCAGCAGCTTAGGGTCCGGGACAGGGAAAGAGACCCAGTACTTC.

This chain joins TRBV19 and TRBJ2-7, with 9 nucleotides matching TRBD2. The J segment lost 6 bases and the V segment lost 3 bases, leaving 3 bases of the junction unmatched. The CDR3 spans 13 residues. Germline values: CDR1 LNHDA, CDR2 SQIVND (reference sequence). Here the CDR3 reads CASSIGLASEQYF. In DNA, the CDR3 is TGTGCCAGTAGTATCGGACTAGCGAGCGAGCAGTACTTC.

The genes are TRBV19 and TRBJ2-3; maybe TRBD1 (6 bases). This CDR3 contains 15 residues. Trimming removed 4 bases from V and 2 bases from J, with 13 bases in between. Germline assignment: CDR1 LNHDA and CDR2 SQIVND (reference sequence). The CDR3 is CASSTRGRITDTQYF. The CDR3 nucleotides read TGTGCCAGTAGTACCAGGGGCAGGATCACAGATACGCAGTATTTT.

This chain links TRBV29-1 with TRBJ2-7, with TRBD2 matching over 7 bases. The V gene end was trimmed by 3 bases and the J gene end by 4 bases; junction bases not matched to a gene: 6. CDR1 and CDR2 from the germline V gene are SQVTM and ANQGSEA. The CDR3 totals 13 residues. The DNA for the CDR3 is TGCAGCGTTGAGGCACCGCGGGGGTACGAGCAGTACTTC. It encodes CSVEAPRGYEQYF.

The gene calls are TRBV27 and TRBJ2-1, with D maybe TRBD2 (6 bases). The germline V and J ends were trimmed by 6 bases and 6 bases, with 18 bases remaining between them. The CDR3 runs 15 residues. Germline-derived CDR1 and CDR2 are MNHEY and SMNVEV (reference sequence). The CDR3 coding sequence is TGTGCCAGCAGAGCTGAAGCCGGGACTTTCAATGAGCAGTTCTTC. This sequence encodes CASRAEAGTFNEQFF.

This clone has just one count. V gene TRBV6-5 combines with J gene TRBJ1-2; 9 bases are shared with TRBD1. The V gene's germline CDR1 is MNHEY and CDR2 SVGAGI. Trimming cost V 6 bases and J 7 bases; bases outside gene matches: 9. CDR3 size: 14 residues. CDR3 nucleotides: TGTGCCAGCAGCCTACCGGGACAGGGTTTTGGCTACACCTTC. Its protein is CASSLPGQGFGYTF.

CDR3 residues: CASSSTGRNEKLFF. In nucleotides, the CDR3 is TGTGCCAGTAGTTCCACCGGGAGGAATGAAAAACTGTTTTTT. This chain links TRBV19 with TRBJ1-4, with D uncertain. The CDR3 is made up of 14 amino acids. CDR1 is LNHDA and CDR2 is SQIVND in the germline V gene (reference sequence). Trimming shortened V by 5 bases and J by 5 bases, and 12 bases separated the two germline ends.

This clone is classed as medium-sized. This chain joins TRBV7-9 and TRBJ2-4; weak D call: TRBD1 (5 bases). Looked up from germline, CDR1 is SEHNR and CDR2 is FQNEAQ (reference sequence). V was pared by 3 bases and J by 0 bases, with 12 bases between. The CDR3 loop spans 16 amino acids. The CDR3 DNA reads as TGTGCCAGCAGCTTCCGACCAGGGTTAGCCAAAAACATTCAGTACTTC. Its protein product is CASSFRPGLAKNIQYF.

J is TRBJ2-1 and V is TRBV10-2; TRBD1 aligns across 7 bases. This CDR3 is built from 14 residues. Germline CDR1 reads WSHSY; CDR2 reads SAAADI. V shed 5 bases, J shed 1 base, and the junction held 2 bases outside the gene matches. CDR3 in amino acids: CASSWTGSYNEQFF. The CDR3 coding sequence is TGCGCCAGCAGTTGGACAGGTTCCTACAATGAGCAGTTCTTC.

This rearrangement joins TRBV7-6 to TRBJ2-1, with TRBD2 as a possible D gene (6 bases). This CDR3 comprises 15 residues. The germline CDR1 and CDR2 sequences are SGHVS and FNYEAQ. Trimming removed 1 base at V and 6 bases at J, with 13 bases between. The CDR3, as DNA: TGTGCCAGCAGCTTAGAAGGGACTGTACCCAATGAGCAGTTCTTC. Protein: CASSLEGTVPNEQFF.

The CDR3 is CASSSNRGTDTQYF. The CDR3 bases are TGTGCCAGCAGTTCCAACAGGGGCACAGATACGCAGTATTTT. The V gene is TRBV6-5, the J gene TRBJ2-3, with D possibly TRBD1 on 6 matching bases. This CDR3 comprises 14 residues. V gave up 4 bases and J gave up 1 base, with 9 bases separating them. The V gene's germline CDR1 is MNHEY and CDR2 SVGAGI.

A word on this clone: Different DNA sequences within this sample yield the same CDR3. The gene calls are TRBV6-5 and TRBJ1-1; 11 bases align to TRBD1. J was trimmed by 6 bases and V by 2 bases; bases with no gene match: 2. Germline lookup yields CDR1 MNHEY and CDR2 SVGAGI. The CDR3 is 14 amino acids. CDR3 coding DNA: TGTGCCAGCAGTTACGGACAGGGGGCCGCTGAAGCTTTCTTT. Translation: CASSYGQGAAEAFF.

CDR3 bases: TGCGCCAGCAGCTTGGACAGCTACAATGAGCAGTTCTTC. It yields the protein CASSLDSYNEQFF. The chain couples TRBV5-1 to TRBJ2-1; D call uncertain. CDR1 is SGHRS, CDR2 YFSETQ, per germline. Trimming shortened V by 0 bases and J by 3 bases, and 4 bases separated the two germline ends. This CDR3 is built from 13 residues.

The genes are TRBV5-1 and TRBJ1-1, with 7 bases fitting TRBD1. Germline assignment: CDR1 SGHRS and CDR2 YFSETQ. With V trimmed by 7 bases and J by 3 bases, 6 bases remained unmatched. The CDR3 consists of 13 residues. CDR3: CASGHRGYTEAFF. DNA of the CDR3: TGCGCCAGCGGACACAGGGGTTACACTGAAGCTTTCTTT. The variable domain in full, with the rest retrieved from reference TRBV5-1 and TRBJ1-1, is KAGVTQTPRYLIKTRGQQVTLSCSPISGHRSVSWYQQTPGQGLQFLFEYFSETQRNKGNFPGRFSGRQFSNSRSEMNVSTLELGDSALYLCASGHRGYTEAFFGQGTRLTVV.

This chain links TRBV7-2 with TRBJ2-7; possibly TRBD2 for D (5 bases). Germline values: CDR1 SGHTA, CDR2 FQGNSA. V dropped 5 bases and J dropped 3 bases, with 17 bases sitting between them. The CDR3 totals 15 residues. The CDR3 reads CASSPFVGGSYEQYF. The CDR3 DNA sequence: TGTGCCAGCAGCCCATTTGTGGGTGGGAGCTACGAGCAGTACTTC. The full variable domain, its missing parts supplied by reference TRBV7-2 and TRBJ2-7, is GAGVSQSPSNKVTEKGKDVELRCDPISGHTALYWYRQSLGQGLEFLIYFQGNSAPDKSGLPSDRFSAERTGGSVSTLTIQRTQQEDSAVYLCASSPFVGGSYEQYFGPGTRLTVT.

The chain recombines TRBV10-3 with TRBJ2-1, with D tentatively TRBD2 (6 bases). This CDR3 spans 14 amino acids. From germline, CDR1 is ENHRY and CDR2 SYGVKD. V shed 10 bases and J shed 1 base, with 14 bases lying between them. The CDR3 spells CATLRESSYNEQFF. The CDR3 DNA reads as TGTGCCACCCTCCGGGAGTCATCCTACAATGAGCAGTTCTTC.

The CDR3 bases are TGTGCCAGCAGCCCACGGGTCCGGTTCTACGAGCAGTACTTC. Amino acids: CASSPRVRFYEQYF. V usage is TRBV13 and J usage is TRBJ2-7; D is ambiguous. V was pared by 5 bases and J by 3 bases, with 14 bases between. CDR1 is PRHDT, CDR2 FYEKMQ, per germline (reference sequence). The CDR3 totals 14 residues.

The chain employs TRBV5-1 and TRBJ2-7, with 8 bases matching TRBD1. V lost 0 bases to trimming and J lost 5 bases; unmatched junction nucleotides: 7. Germline lookup yields CDR1 SGHRS and CDR2 YFSETQ. There are 15 residues in the CDR3. CDR3 in amino acids: CASSLVAQGANEQYF. The DNA for the CDR3 is TGCGCCAGCAGCTTGGTCGCGCAGGGGGCGAACGAGCAGTACTTC.

The CDR3 loop reads CASSLTRGTSGRGYNEQFF. CDR3 DNA sequence: TGTGCCAGCAGCTTAACCCGGGGGACTAGCGGGAGAGGGTACAATGAGCAGTTCTTC. The V call is TRBV7-3, the J call TRBJ2-1; TRBD2 agrees at 14 bases. Trimming removed 0 bases from V and 4 bases from J; junction bases left unmatched: 8. The CDR3 runs to 19 residues. CDR1 and CDR2 from the germline V gene are SGHTA and FQGTGA.

The chain recombines TRBV14 with TRBJ2-3, with TRBD2 matching 10 bases. The CDR3 totals 15 residues. Germline trimming cut 5 bases from V and 6 bases from J; bases unmatched to any gene: 8. CDR1 is SGHDN, CDR2 FVKESK, per germline. CDR3: CASSEGLAREDTQYF. The CDR3 nucleotides read TGTGCCAGCAGCGAGGGACTAGCGAGGGAGGATACGCAGTATTTT.

This clone was picked up one time. The rearrangement links TRBV4-1 to TRBJ2-3; D is unclear. Germline V CDR1 and CDR2: MGHRA, YSYEKL. V shed 3 bases and J shed 0 bases, with 13 bases lying between them. CDR3 length: 16 amino acids. The CDR3 protein is CASSHNTVSSTDTQYF. In DNA, the CDR3 is TGCGCCAGCAGCCATAACACAGTTTCTAGCACAGATACGCAGTATTTT.